This TCR beta chain appears in the sequencing data of a study of T cells expressing NK-cell markers. The overall study: All TCR beta repertoires analysed originated from sorted CD3+CD56+NKG2C+, CD3+CD56+NKG2C- and CD3+CD56-NKG2C+ T cells. Whole-study findings and limits: Whether the expanded NKG2C+ T cell clones recognized HCMV remained unclear.

On this clonotype: Its cognate antigen is unknown.

With the 5' RACE reads reprocessed, TCRdb shows one record per CDR3 protein and no DNA. This table holds a few hundred thousand distinct CDR3 sequences. This CDR3 has 11 residues. The source of this sequence is a man between 18 and 29 years old in good health. The chain carries TRBV12-3 or TRBV12-4 and TRBJ1-1. Sequencing input: blood T cells: a sorted CD56 or NKG2C T cell subset, CD4+ or CD8+ T cells, or bulk PBMC T cells (not recorded which). The CDR3 reads CASSLGIGAFF.